This entry lists 13 T cell receptor beta chains sequenced from one sample in a study of cytomegalovirus exposure and HLA in healthy donors. Use of 60 Vbeta and 13 Jbeta primers characterized the PCR. Assay used: immunoSEQ multiplex PCR; TCRdb lists only in-frame clones, some missing. The sample contains over 130,000 clones, around 57% of which appear only once. The sample taken for sequencing was PBMCs. The receptors stem from a male donor in good health and CMV-seronegative.

The genes are TRBV25-1 and TRBJ1-6; 8 nucleotides match TRBD1. Germline CDR1 MGHDK, CDR2 SYGVNS. This CDR3 spans 14 amino acids. The V gene end was trimmed by 5 bases and the J gene end by 7 bases; junction bases not matched to a gene: 4. The CDR3 here is CASSLDRGNSPLHF. The CDR3 region has the DNA TGTGCCAGCAGTCTTGACAGGGGCAATTCACCCCTCCACTTT.

This chain joins TRBV5-4 and TRBJ2-7; TRBD2 aligns across 7 bases. The CDR3 runs 16 residues. Unmatched junction bases numbered 10, after V lost 4 bases and J lost 0 bases. The V gene's germline CDR1 is SGHNT and CDR2 YYREEE (reference sequence). The CDR3 nucleotides read TGTGCCAGCAGCCCGCTGGGAGGGGCAGGCTCCTACGAGCAGTACTTC. As protein: CASSPLGGAGSYEQYF. The full variable domain, with the rest looked up from reference TRBV5-4 and TRBJ2-7, is ETGVTQSPTHLIKTRGQQVTLRCSSQSGHNTVSWYQQALGQGPQFIFQYYREEENGRGNFPPRFSGLQFPNYSSELNVNALELDDSALYLCASSPLGGAGSYEQYFGPGTRLTVT.

The V gene is TRBV6-6, the J gene TRBJ2-2; 8 positions agree with TRBD2. With 7 bases clipped from V and 6 bases from J, the junction kept 7 bases outside the gene matches. Germline CDR1 reads MNHNY; CDR2 reads SVGAGI (reference sequence). The CDR3 spans 14 residues. The CDR3 is CASTGRGVAGELFF. CDR3 DNA: TGTGCCAGCACTGGGCGGGGGGTCGCCGGGGAGCTGTTTTTT.

This sequence joins TRBV28 and TRBJ2-7; TRBD1 aligns across 7 bases. The V segment lost 6 bases and the J segment 1 base; nucleotides outside the gene matches: 6. Germline lookup yields CDR1 MDHEN and CDR2 SYDVKM. The length of the CDR3 is 14 residues. CDR3 in amino acids: CASSLDRSSYEQYF. Here the CDR3 DNA reads TGTGCCAGCAGCTTGGACAGGTCTTCCTACGAGCAGTACTTC.

The gene calls are TRBV5-1 and TRBJ2-2, with D possibly matching TRBD2 (6 bases). The length of the CDR3 is 17 residues. Trimming removed 3 bases at V and 2 bases at J, with 17 bases between. Germline assignment: CDR1 SGHRS and CDR2 YFSETQ. The CDR3 bases are TGCGCCAGCAGCTCCCGCAGGGAGGTTTTAAACACCGGGGAGCTGTTTTTT. It encodes CASSSRREVLNTGELFF.

The CDR3 protein is CASSLAPGQGAPYEQYF. For the CDR3, the DNA is TGTGCCAGCAGCTTAGCCCCCGGACAGGGGGCACCCTACGAGCAGTACTTC. This chain links TRBV7-8 with TRBJ2-7, with 11 positions matching TRBD1. V lost 0 bases, J lost 2 bases, and 6 bases stayed unmatched. In germline, CDR1 is SGHVS, CDR2 FQNEAQ. The CDR3 consists of 17 residues.

This clone was detected only a few times. The V gene is TRBV6-5, the J gene TRBJ1-1, with D hard to call. V was shortened by 0 bases and J by 5 bases, with 7 bases between the two germline ends. This CDR3 is built from 13 residues. The germline CDR1 and CDR2 sequences are MNHEY and SVGAGI. The CDR3 here is CASSYSYKTEAFF. In DNA, the CDR3 is TGTGCCAGCAGTTACTCGTACAAAACTGAAGCTTTCTTT.

The rearrangement links TRBV7-3 to TRBJ1-1; 7 bases are shared with TRBD1. The V gene's germline CDR1 is SGHTA and CDR2 FQGTGA. The CDR3 contains 17 residues. V shed 2 bases and J 3 bases; nucleotides not matched to a gene: 12. The CDR3 DNA is TGTGCCAGCAGCTTATATCCCCCAGGGGGTGGTTACACTGAAGCTTTCTTT. The encoded protein is CASSLYPPGGGYTEAFF.

The V call is TRBV4-1, the J call TRBJ2-3; 7 bases match TRBD2. Germline lookup yields CDR1 MGHRA and CDR2 YSYEKL. V dropped 4 bases and J dropped 3; count of bases not matched to a gene: 4. This CDR3 is 14 amino acids long. CDR3 sequence (DNA): TGCGCCAGCAGCCGCGGGGAGGGAACAGATACGCAGTATTTT. Its protein product is CASSRGEGTDTQYF.

The chain has TRBV6-1 and TRBJ1-5; D unclear. In germline, CDR1 is MNHNS, CDR2 SASEGT. CDR3 length equals 14 residues. V lost 6 bases to trimming and J lost 7 bases, with 16 bases between them. For the CDR3, the DNA is TGTGCCAGCAGCAGCGAAACGGGTCGGCAGCCCCAGCATTTT. The encoded protein is CASSSETGRQPQHF.

The rearrangement uses TRBV29-1 and TRBJ1-1, with unresolved D. V was trimmed by 8 bases and J by 3 bases, leaving 16 bases between them. The germline gives CDR1 SQVTM, CDR2 ANQGSEA. This CDR3 spans 13 amino acids. The CDR3 spells CSLDTVRDTEAFF. CDR3 DNA: TGCAGCCTAGACACGGTGAGGGACACTGAAGCTTTCTTT.

The chain couples TRBV6-5 to TRBJ2-5; 8 nucleotides align to TRBD2. The closer fit of TRBJ2-7 to the DNA end suggests the J call may be wrong. The germline gives CDR1 MNHEY, CDR2 SVGAGI. The CDR3 spans 14 residues. The CDR3 loop is CASSQRGRIYEQYF. CDR3 in DNA: TGTGCCAGCAGTCAGCGGGGGAGAATCTACGAGCAGTACTTC.

The rearrangement joins TRBV11-2 to TRBJ2-1, with 12 bases aligning to TRBD2. V was clipped by 0 bases and J by 6 bases; unmatched bases: 0. Germline CDR1 is SGHAT and CDR2 is FQNNGV. CDR3 length: 15 amino acids. The CDR3 nucleotides are TGTGCCAGCAGCTTAGAGACTAGCGGGGGCAATGAGCAGTTCTTC. This codes for CASSLETSGGNEQFF.